This is a list of T cell receptor beta chains from one sample in a study of blood T cell repertoires in COVID-19. Method: immunoSEQ multiplex PCR; TCRdb's copy keeps in-frame clones and lacks some. The sample has about 350,000 clones; about 88% are singletons. Material for sequencing was peripheral blood. Receptor source: an older woman with COVID-19, enrolled during active disease. CDR3s include the opening cysteine and the closing phenylalanine or tryptophan. D genes are given only for firm matches. Clone size is not always given. Where it is, it says once, few, many or a class for expanded clones.

V gene,clone size,J gene,D gene,CDR3 protein,CDR3 DNA
TRBV27,-,TRBJ2-7,-,CASRPIVASYEQYF,TGTGCCAGCAGGCCTATAGTAGCCTCCTACGAGCAGTACTTC
TRBV5-5,-,TRBJ1-2,-,CASSWDTPYGYTF,TGTGCCAGCAGCTGGGACACTCCCTATGGCTACACCTTC
TRBV12-3/TRBV12-4,-,TRBJ2-3,-,CASSLYLQDTQYF,TGTGCCAGCAGTTTGTACCTGCAGGATACGCAGTATTTT
TRBV4-1,-,TRBJ2-5,TRBD2,CASSQDYSSGHRETQYF,TGCGCCAGCAGCCAAGATTATTCTAGCGGGCATCGAGAGACCCAGTACTTC
TRBV3-1/TRBV3-2,once,TRBJ2-7,-,CASSQSSIRDEQYF,TGTGCCAGCAGCCAATCTAGCATCCGGGACGAGCAGTACTTC
TRBV30,-,TRBJ2-1,-,CACREGASYNEQFF,TGTGCCTGCCGGGAGGGGGCTTCCTACAATGAGCAGTTCTTC
TRBV5-1,-,TRBJ2-5,TRBD1,CASSLATGVQETQYF,TGCGCCAGCAGCTTGGCGACAGGGGTCCAAGAGACCCAGTACTTC
TRBV5-1,-,TRBJ2-2,-,CASSSGGPTGELFF,TGCGCCAGCAGCTCAGGGGGGCCAACCGGGGAGCTGTTTTTT
TRBV2,-,TRBJ1-2,TRBD1,CASKPIGQGSYGYTF,TGTGCCAGCAAACCGATCGGACAGGGCTCTTATGGCTACACCTTC
TRBV5-1,once,TRBJ2-5,-,CASSFFGAGETQYF,TGCGCCAGCAGCTTCTTTGGCGCGGGGGAGACCCAGTACTTC
TRBV4-2,-,TRBJ2-7,TRBD2,CASSQDSSGDSYEQYF,TGTGCCAGCAGCCAAGATTCAAGCGGGGACTCCTACGAGCAGTACTTC
TRBV23-1,-,TRBJ2-5,TRBD1,CASSQSPDRDGAMETQYF,TGCGCCAGCAGTCAATCCCCCGACAGGGACGGGGCTATGGAGACCCAGTACTTC
TRBV12-3/TRBV12-4,-,TRBJ1-1,-,CASSLGAVEAFF,TGTGCCAGCAGTTTAGGGGCAGTTGAAGCTTTCTTT
TRBV3-1/TRBV3-2,once,TRBJ2-7,-,CASSGGPTYEQYF,TGTGCCAGCAGCGGAGGACCGACCTACGAGCAGTACTTC
TRBV6-5,-,TRBJ2-1,-,CASSSDRGGYNEQFF,TGTGCCAGCAGTTCAGACCGGGGAGGCTACAATGAGCAGTTCTTC
TRBV3-1/TRBV3-2,-,TRBJ1-1,-,CASSQSGMNTEAFF,TGTGCCAGCAGCCAATCGGGGATGAACACTGAAGCTTTCTTT
TRBV30,-,TRBJ1-2,TRBD1,CAWSSWQGANYGYTF,TGTGCCTGGAGCAGTTGGCAGGGGGCTAACTATGGCTACACCTTC
TRBV5-4,-,TRBJ1-1,TRBD1,CASSSKDRGDTEAFF,TGTGCCAGCAGCTCGAAGGACAGGGGGGACACTGAAGCTTTCTTT
TRBV11-3,-,TRBJ1-2,TRBD1,CASSQDRGRVASYGYTF,TGTGCCAGCAGCCAGGACAGGGGAAGGGTAGCTTCCTATGGCTACACCTTC
TRBV20-1,-,TRBJ1-4,-,CSARINEKLFF,TGCAGTGCTAGAATAAATGAAAAACTGTTTTTT
TRBV5-4,-,TRBJ1-2,TRBD1,CASSLNRPGTGLTYGYTF,TGTGCCAGCAGCTTAAATCGTCCCGGGACAGGGTTAACCTATGGCTACACCTTC
TRBV6-5,-,TRBJ1-1,-,CASSYSGGRGEAFF,TGTGCCAGCAGTTACTCGGGGGGACGGGGTGAAGCTTTCTTT
TRBV6-6,few,TRBJ1-6,-,CASEPSYNSPLHF,TGTGCCAGCGAGCCCTCCTATAATTCACCCCTCCACTTT
TRBV6-2/TRBV6-3,-,TRBJ2-3,-,CASSYAGEGSDTQYF,TGTGCCAGCAGTTACGCCGGGGAAGGGTCAGATACGCAGTATTTT
TRBV29-1,-,TRBJ1-1,-,CSVEDQAEAFF,TGCAGCGTTGAAGATCAGGCTGAAGCTTTCTTT
TRBV5-4,-,TRBJ1-2,-,CASSLEQGRNYGYTF,TGTGCCAGCAGCTTGGAGCAGGGAAGGAACTATGGCTACACCTTC
TRBV2,-,TRBJ1-1,-,CASSDEDSYTEAFF,TGTGCCAGCAGTGATGAGGACTCCTACACTGAAGCTTTCTTT
TRBV6-2/TRBV6-3,-,TRBJ2-7,-,CASSLTGFAYEQYF,TGTGCCAGCAGTCTGACAGGTTTTGCCTACGAGCAGTACTTC
TRBV10-1,-,TRBJ1-3,-,CASRMKLPGDGNTIYF,TGCGCCAGCAGGATGAAGCTGCCAGGGGATGGAAACACCATATATTTT
TRBV7-9,-,TRBJ2-3,TRBD1,CASSRQGPTDTQYF,TGTGCCAGCAGCCGACAGGGACCGACGGATACGCAGTATTTT
TRBV12-3/TRBV12-4,few,TRBJ1-2,-,CASSSTGYGYTF,TGTGCCAGCAGCTCCACAGGGTATGGCTACACCTTC
TRBV6-2/TRBV6-3,few,TRBJ2-7,TRBD2,CASSYSRTSGGRYEQYF,TGTGCCAGCAGTTACTCCAGGACTAGCGGGGGCCGCTACGAGCAGTACTTC
TRBV4-1,-,TRBJ1-1,-,CASSHPMRDTEAFF,TGCGCCAGCAGCCATCCAATGAGGGACACTGAAGCTTTCTTT
TRBV5-1,-,TRBJ1-6,-,CASAQEGRGGSPLHF,TGCGCCAGCGCCCAGGAAGGGAGAGGGGGTTCACCCCTCCACTTT
TRBV6-5,-,TRBJ1-3,-,CATSSGNTIYF,TGTGCCACCTCGTCTGGAAACACCATATATTTT
TRBV5-6,-,TRBJ2-1,-,CASSVRVSVRDEQFF,TGTGCCAGCAGCGTGAGGGTGTCGGTTCGGGATGAGCAGTTCTTC